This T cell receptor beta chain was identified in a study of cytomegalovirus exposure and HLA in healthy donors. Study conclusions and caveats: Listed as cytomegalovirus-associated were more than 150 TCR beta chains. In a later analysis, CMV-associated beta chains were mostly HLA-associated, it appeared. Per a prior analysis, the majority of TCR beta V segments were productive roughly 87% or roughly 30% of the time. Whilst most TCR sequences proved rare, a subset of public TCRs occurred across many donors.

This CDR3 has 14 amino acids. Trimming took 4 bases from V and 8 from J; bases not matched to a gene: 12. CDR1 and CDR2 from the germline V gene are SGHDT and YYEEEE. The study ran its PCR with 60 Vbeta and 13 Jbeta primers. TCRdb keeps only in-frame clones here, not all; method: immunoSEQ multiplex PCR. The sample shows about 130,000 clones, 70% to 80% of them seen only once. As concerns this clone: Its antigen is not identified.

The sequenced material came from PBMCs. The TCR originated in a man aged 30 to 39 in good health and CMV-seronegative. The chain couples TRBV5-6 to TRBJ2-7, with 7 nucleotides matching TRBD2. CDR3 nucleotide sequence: TGTGCCAGCAGCGGGCTAGCGGAATTTACGCAGCAGTACTTC. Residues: CASSGLAEFTQQYF.